This TCR beta chain originates from a study of blood T cell repertoires in COVID-19. Researchers sorted participants into cohorts using their self-reported clinical history. CDR1 SEHNR and CDR2 FQNEAQ come from the germline V gene (reference sequence). CDR3 length: 15 residues. V lost 1 base to trimming and J lost 3 bases, with 10 bases between them. In the authors' workflow: Estimated nucleated cell counts came from reference gene primer amplification. The data were produced by immunoSEQ multiplex PCR, yet TCRdb's version contains in-frame clones alone and is incomplete. D and trimming come from the DNA, and the V and J calls and clone size come from that table. The sample comprises about 180,000 clones, around 80% of which are singletons, and 13% to 15% rests with the top ten.

Material for sequencing was PBMCs or T cells enriched from blood (not recorded which). The chain employs TRBV7-9 and TRBJ1-5, with a possible D match to TRBD1 (6 bases). The TCR was taken from a man between 60 and 75 years old who had been exposed to COVID-19. The CDR3 DNA reads as TGTGCCAGCAGCTTAGACGGACAGCCCAATCAGCCCCAGCATTTT. As protein: CASSLDGQPNQPQHF.